This T cell receptor beta chain was captured in a study of blood T cell repertoires in COVID-19. On the study more broadly: There were acute and convalescent COVID-19 samples, and they came from the United States, Italy and Spain. Nucleic acid was either cDNA or gDNA, and it came from T cells, B-cell-depleted T cells, or PBMCs.

This CDR3 has 15 residues. CDR1 and CDR2 from the germline V gene are SGHRS and YFSETQ. The V and J ends lost 0 bases and 4 bases respectively, with 13 bases between them. Per the original data handling: Nucleated cell number was recorded as an estimate derived from reference gene primer amplification. Here immunoSEQ multiplex PCR was the method, and the copy in TCRdb shows in-frame clones only, minus some. The V and J calls and clone size were taken over from that table, and D and trimming were inferred from the DNA. The table has under 250,000 clones, 88% seen once. The chain links TRBV5-1 to TRBJ1-2; D is perhaps TRBD1 (6 bases). This clonotype was obtained from a woman between 55 and 75 years old with acute or convalescent COVID-19. Sequenced material: peripheral blood. The CDR3 is CASSLEGGPGYGYTF. In DNA, the CDR3 is TGCGCCAGCAGCTTGGAGGGGGGGCCAGGCTATGGCTACACCTTC.